The next 29 T cell receptor beta chains were all read from a single sample in a study of T cells in Graves' hyperthyroidism and ophthalmopathy. It was RNA transcripts that yielded the amplified TCR beta CDR3 regions. In the first-round RT-PCR of the TCR CDR3, the HTBI primer set was used. TCRdb reanalysed the multiplex PCR reads using MiXCR and keeps one entry per CDR3 protein. The sample records a few hundred thousand distinct CDR3 sequences, 14% to 15% being singletons. Sequencing was carried out using blood. The receptors were sampled from a woman aged 30 to 39 with Graves' hyperthyroidism.

The chain recombines TRBV20-1 with TRBJ2-1; possible D gene TRBD2, 5 bases. Germline values: CDR1 DFQATT, CDR2 SNEGSKA (reference sequence). CDR3 size: 15 residues. V gave up 1 base and J gave up 3 bases, with 13 bases separating them. CDR3 protein: CSARAAGKCYNEQFF. The CDR3 DNA follows: TGCAGTGCTAGAGCGGCGGGTAAATGCTACAATGAGCAGTTCTTC.

This clonotype came up a few times. The V call is TRBV29-1, the J call TRBJ2-7; no clear D. The germline V gene encodes CDR1 SQVTM and CDR2 ANQGSEA. CDR3 length: 11 residues. V was pared by 6 bases and J by 2 bases, with 8 bases between. The DNA of the CDR3 is TGCAGCGTAAGTACTACCTACGAGCAGTACTTC. It yields the protein CSVSTTYEQYF.

The sample holds many counts of this clonotype. The V call is TRBV3-1, the J call TRBJ2-5; 9 bases line up with TRBD2. The CDR3 loop spans 15 amino acids. Trimming cost V 3 bases and J 4 bases; bases outside gene matches: 6. Germline V gene data show CDR1 as LGHDT and CDR2 as YNNKEL (reference sequence). The CDR3 region has the DNA TGTGCCAGCAGCCAGGCTAGCGGGGTGAGAGAGACCCAGTACTTC. Protein sequence: CASSQASGVRETQYF.

The V and J genes are TRBV4-2 and TRBJ2-3; maybe TRBD1 (7 bases). The CDR3 is made up of 18 amino acids. Trimming removed 3 bases at V and 2 bases at J, with 21 bases between. Germline V gene sequence: CDR1 LGHNA, CDR2 YNFKEQ. The CDR3 bases are TGTGCCAGCAGCCACGCCGGCGGGCGGGACAGAAACACAGATACGCAGTATTTT. Translation: CASSHAGGRDRNTDTQYF.

This clonotype was counted at least ten times. This chain connects TRBV2 to TRBJ2-1, with a tentative D call TRBD1 (6 bases). The CDR3 consists of 14 residues. Trimming removed 3 bases at V and 2 bases at J, with 8 bases between. CDR1 is SNHLY and CDR2 is FYNNEI in the germline V gene. The CDR3 nucleotides are TGTGCCAGCAGTGAGAGGACAGCCTACAATGAGCAGTTCTTC. Protein product: CASSERTAYNEQFF.

The chain recombines TRBV4-1 with TRBJ1-5, with 7 bases fitting TRBD1. The germline V gene encodes CDR1 MGHRA and CDR2 YSYEKL. Unmatched junction bases numbered 6, after V lost 4 bases and J lost 3 bases. The CDR3 has 15 amino acids. In DNA form, the CDR3 reads TGCGCCAGCAGCCCAGGGGGACAGTACAATCAGCCCCAGCATTTT. It codes for CASSPGGQYNQPQHF.

The rearrangement links TRBV6-5 to TRBJ2-1, with 11 bases identical to TRBD2. Germline-derived CDR1 and CDR2 are MNHEY and SVGAGI. The CDR3 loop spans 17 amino acids. V lost 2 bases, J lost 2 bases, and 5 bases stayed unmatched. The CDR3 spells CASSYGTSGHPYNEQFF. CDR3 DNA: TGTGCCAGCAGTTACGGGACTAGCGGACATCCCTACAATGAGCAGTTCTTC.

This clonotype has only a few counts. In DNA, the CDR3 is TGTGCCAGTAGTATCGCCAGTACCCAAGAGACCCAGTACTTC. Translating gives CASSIASTQETQYF. This chain connects TRBV19 to TRBJ2-5; D is ambiguous. The CDR3 is made up of 14 amino acids. Germline lookup yields CDR1 LNHDA and CDR2 SQIVND (reference sequence). The V gene lost 3 bases and the J gene lost 1 base, with 9 bases spanning the gap.

This clonotype has just a few counts. The chain combines TRBV24-1 with TRBJ2-7; 7 positions match TRBD1. There are 15 residues in the CDR3. The ends lost 3 bases at V and 2 bases at J; junction bases unmatched: 6. Germline CDR1 reads KGHDR; CDR2 reads SFDVKD. This chain's CDR3 is CATSDGTVSPYEQYF. As DNA, the CDR3 is TGTGCCACCAGTGATGGGACAGTAAGTCCCTACGAGCAGTACTTC.

Many counts were recorded for this clonotype. The chain has TRBV5-1 and TRBJ2-1; 11 bases map to TRBD2. J gave up 1 base and V 4 bases, and 10 bases lay outside the gene matches. Germline V lookup: CDR1 SGHRS, CDR2 YFSETQ. This CDR3 is built from 18 residues. The CDR3 DNA reads as TGCGCCAGCAGCCCTGGGACTAGCGGTAGGACTTCCTACAATGAGCAGTTCTTC. It is translated as CASSPGTSGRTSYNEQFF.

This clonotype was counted many times. The rearrangement joins TRBV7-8 to TRBJ2-1; a weak D match, TRBD2 (6 bases). The CDR3 spans 16 residues. Trimming shortened V by 1 base and J by 3 bases, and 13 bases separated the two germline ends. Germline CDR1 reads SGHVS; CDR2 reads FQNEAQ. CDR3 nucleotides: TGTGCCAGCAGCTTAGTAGTCGGGAGCGTCTACAATGAGCAGTTCTTC. This codes for CASSLVVGSVYNEQFF.

The gene calls are TRBV3-1 and TRBJ2-2; no firm D call. Germline CDR1 LGHDT, CDR2 YNNKEL (reference sequence). Trimming stripped 1 base from V and 4 bases from J, with 10 bases between. The CDR3 spans 15 residues. CDR3: CASSQALALTGELFF. The CDR3 region has the DNA TGTGCCAGCAGCCAAGCCCTGGCCCTCACCGGGGAGCTGTTTTTT.

The gene calls are TRBV20-1 and TRBJ2-7; D is tentatively TRBD1 or TRBD2 (5 bases each). Looked up from germline, CDR1 is DFQATT and CDR2 is SNEGSKA (reference sequence). V lost 6 bases, J lost 2 bases, and 14 bases lay in between. This CDR3 has 13 amino acids. CDR3 in DNA: TGCAGTGCAGGGACCGTTACCACCTACGAGCAGTACTTC. This translates into CSAGTVTTYEQYF.

This clonotype was found many times. The rearrangement links TRBV5-1 to TRBJ2-5; TRBD1 agrees at 8 bases. The V gene end was trimmed by 2 bases and the J gene end by 4 bases; junction bases not matched to a gene: 4. The CDR3 is 14 residues long. Germline V CDR1 and CDR2: SGHRS, YFSETQ. In DNA, the CDR3 is TGCGCCAGCAGCTTCGGACAGGGAGGAGAGACCCAGTACTTC. This sequence encodes CASSFGQGGETQYF.

This clonotype was seen a few times. The rearrangement uses TRBV20-1 and TRBJ2-1; D is uncertain. The V gene's germline CDR1 is DFQATT and CDR2 SNEGSKA (reference sequence). V gave up 6 bases and J gave up 5 bases, with 14 bases separating them. CDR3 length equals 13 residues. This CDR3 reads CSARSSLDNEQFF. The CDR3 bases are TGCAGTGCCCGAAGTTCCTTGGACAATGAGCAGTTCTTC.

This clonotype was observed many times. The chain links TRBV3-1 to TRBJ2-1; 13 positions match TRBD2. Germline loops: CDR1 LGHDT, CDR2 YNNKEL (reference sequence). The junction had 16 bases not matched to a gene; V was cut back by 5 bases and J by 3 bases. CDR3 length: 20 residues. For the CDR3, the DNA is TGTGCCAGCAGCGCAACCCCGGGACTAGCGGGACAAGCCTACTACAATGAGCAGTTCTTC. Protein sequence: CASSATPGLAGQAYYNEQFF.

As concerns this clonotype: A much larger clonotype is one base distant, so this may be a read error. The chain links TRBV28 to TRBJ1-5; 9 bases agree with TRBD1. CDR1 is MDHEN, CDR2 SYDVKM, per germline. V trimming: 8 bases; J trimming: 0 bases; junction bases outside the gene matches: 8. There are 16 residues in the CDR3. The CDR3 sequence: CASGTPGQGSNQPQHF. The CDR3 DNA follows: TGTGCCAGCGGTACGCCGGGACAGGGTAGCAATCAGCCCCAGCATTTT. The whole variable domain, filled in from reference TRBV28 and TRBJ1-5, reads DVKVTQSSRYLVKRTGEKVFLECVQDMDHENMFWYRQDPGLGLRLIYFSYDVKMKEKGDIPEGYSVSREKKERFSLILESASTNQTSMYLCASGTPGQGSNQPQHFGDGTRLSIL.

Comment on this clonotype: This sequence may be a read error, since a much larger clone differs from it by one base. This chain uses TRBV12-3 or TRBV12-4 with TRBJ2-5, with 8 bases that match TRBD1. With V trimmed by 4 bases and J by 4 bases, 5 bases remained unmatched. CDR3 length: 14 residues. This CDR3 is CASSSGQGIETQYF. The CDR3 bases are TGTGCCAGCAGTTCTGGACAGGGAATAGAGACCCAGTACTTC.

This clonotype was observed many times. The chain has TRBV5-1 and TRBJ2-3; D uncertain. CDR1 and CDR2 from the germline V gene are SGHRS and YFSETQ. The ends were cut back, 0 bases at V and 2 bases at J, with 10 bases in the middle. This CDR3 has 15 amino acids. Written as DNA, the CDR3 is TGCGCCAGCAGCTTGGCGAACAGCGCCACAGATACGCAGTATTTT. Translation: CASSLANSATDTQYF.

This clonotype was detected only a few times. This sequence joins TRBV25-1 and TRBJ2-3, with 7 nucleotides matching TRBD2. V lost 5 bases to trimming and J lost 6 bases; unmatched junction nucleotides: 11. In germline, CDR1 is MGHDK, CDR2 SYGVNS. The CDR3 has 15 residues. This CDR3 is CASSWTSPSADTQYF. CDR3 nucleotide sequence: TGTGCCAGCAGTTGGACTAGTCCGTCGGCGGATACGCAGTATTTT.

This clonotype was counted many times. The rearrangement joins TRBV2 to TRBJ2-2; TRBD2 matches at 12 bases. In germline, CDR1 is SNHLY, CDR2 FYNNEI. This CDR3 contains 14 residues. CDR3: CGTSGTGNTGELFF. For the CDR3, the DNA is TGTGGGACTAGCGGGACAGGAAACACCGGGGAGCTGTTTTTT.

The table lists this clonotype with a few counts. This chain uses TRBV9 with TRBJ2-2, with 11 bases lining up with TRBD2. Trimming removed 0 bases from V and 5 bases from J; junction bases left unmatched: 9. CDR3 length: 18 residues. Germline V gene data show CDR1 as SGDLS and CDR2 as YYNGEE. The CDR3 region has the DNA TGTGCCAGCAGCGTAGCCCCCACTAGCGGGAGTTCTACCGGGGAGCTGTTTTTT. This sequence encodes CASSVAPTSGSSTGELFF.

This clonotype was observed at least ten times. This chain uses TRBV11-2 with TRBJ2-5; weak D call: TRBD1 (6 bases). Trimming cost V 4 bases and J 4 bases, with 22 bases left between them. The CDR3 is made up of 17 amino acids. The germline V gene has CDR1 SGHAT and CDR2 FQNNGV. In nucleotides, the CDR3 is TGTGCCAGCAGCTCAGTGCTGGGGGACCTCAGGGGAGAGACCCAGTACTTC. Residues: CASSSVLGDLRGETQYF.

The rearrangement joins TRBV13 to TRBJ1-2; D call uncertain. V lost 1 base, J lost 7 bases, and 13 bases lay in between. This CDR3 contains 14 residues. CDR1 and CDR2 (germline): PRHDT, FYEKMQ (reference sequence). CDR3 nucleotides: TGTGCCAGCAGCTTAGTAACTTCGCCCGGTGGCTACACCTTC. This encodes CASSLVTSPGGYTF.

This clonotype was counted many times. The chain employs TRBV14 and TRBJ2-3; D is possibly TRBD2 (6 bases). This CDR3 comprises 15 residues. V was pared by 2 bases and J by 5 bases, with 14 bases between. The germline CDR1 and CDR2 sequences are SGHDN and FVKESK. The CDR3 bases are TGTGCCAGCAGCCAATGGGGGGAGTCGGGAGATACGCAGTATTTT. Translation gives CASSQWGESGDTQYF.

This clonotype came up many times. This chain links TRBV7-2 with TRBJ2-7; 7 bases agree with TRBD1. Germline V CDR1 and CDR2: SGHTA, FQGNSA. V lost 6 bases, J lost 3 bases, and 5 bases stayed unmatched. The CDR3 consists of 13 residues. The CDR3 spells CASSPAGGYEQYF. CDR3 nucleotides: TGTGCCAGCAGTCCAGCAGGGGGCTACGAGCAGTACTTC.

As to this clonotype: Possible read error: a much larger clone is one base away. This rearrangement joins TRBV18 to TRBJ2-3; no firm D call. The V gene's germline CDR1 is KGHSH and CDR2 LQKENI. This CDR3 has 14 residues. In DNA form, the CDR3 reads TGTGTCAGCTCACCCCGACGGGCGGCAGATACGCAGTATTTT. Its protein is CVSSPRRAADTQYF.

Here the CDR3 reads CSAPRDRVEYTEAFF. The CDR3 DNA reads TGCAGTGCTCCCCGGGACAGGGTGGAATACACTGAAGCTTTCTTT. The rearrangement links TRBV20-1 to TRBJ1-1, with TRBD1 identical over 9 bases. The trim removed 5 bases at V and 3 bases at J, leaving 10 bases unmatched. The CDR3 length is 15 residues. CDR1 and CDR2 (germline): DFQATT, SNEGSKA (reference sequence).

This clonotype was observed many times. V is TRBV6-2 or TRBV6-3 and J is TRBJ2-1, with D possibly TRBD2 on 6 matching bases. CDR1 MNHEY and CDR2 SVGEGT come from the germline V gene. CDR3 length: 15 amino acids. V lost 6 bases to trimming and J lost 6 bases, with 18 bases between them. DNA of the CDR3: TGTGCCAGCAGATCAGCGGGTAGTAAGGGCAATGAGCAGTTCTTC. Protein product: CASRSAGSKGNEQFF.